The rows below give T cell receptor beta chains drawn from one sample of a study of OX40 agonist ivuxolimab in advanced cancers. This table comes from immunoSEQ multiplex PCR, and its TCRdb copy is limited to in-frame clones, with some not included. The sample shows roughly 120,000 clones, around 93% of them seen only once. This sample comprised CD4+ or CD8+ T cells sorted from blood, obtained in a trial of the OX40 agonist ivuxolimab. All receptors derive from an adult with an advanced solid tumor such as melanoma, head and neck, liver or kidney cancer. The CDR3 runs from the conserved cysteine through the conserved F or W. Each record gives: J gene, V gene, clone size, D gene, CDR3 protein, CDR3 DNA. A D gene is named only where the DNA matches it firmly. Rows give clone size only sometimes, using once, few, many, or a class for an expanded clone.

>TRBJ1-5|TRBV27|once|.
CASSLRRVGQPQHF
TGTGCCAGCAGTTTACGCAGGGTAGGACAGCCCCAGCATTTT
>TRBJ1-2|TRBV9|.|.
CASSRDAGANYGYTF
TGTGCCAGCAGCCGGGATGCAGGGGCTAACTATGGCTACACCTTC
>TRBJ2-7|TRBV7-8|.|.
CASSVGQGGYEQYF
TGTGCCAGCAGCGTTGGGCAGGGGGGGTACGAGCAGTACTTC
>TRBJ2-1|TRBV19|.|.
CASSIDPSWRGNEQFF
TGTGCCAGTAGTATAGATCCGAGTTGGAGGGGCAATGAGCAGTTCTTC
>TRBJ1-1|TRBV18|.|.
CASSPQVTEAFF
TGTGCCAGCTCACCACAAGTAACTGAAGCTTTCTTT
>TRBJ1-3|TRBV11-3|.|.
CASSSVRGSGNTIYF
TGTGCCAGCAGCTCCGTACGGGGTTCTGGAAACACCATATATTTT
>TRBJ1-1|TRBV28|.|.
CAGAQSLNTEAFF
TGTGCCGGAGCACAGAGCTTGAACACTGAAGCTTTCTTT
>TRBJ2-2|TRBV4-3|.|.
CASSQLPGTLNTGELFF
TGCGCCAGCAGCCAGCTACCCGGGACGCTGAACACCGGGGAGCTGTTTTTT
>TRBJ1-1|TRBV9|.|.
CASTKQAFGEAFF
TGTGCCAGCACCAAACAAGCGTTTGGTGAAGCTTTCTTT
>TRBJ1-1|TRBV7-8|once|.
CASSLAGNTEAFF
TGTGCCAGCAGCTTAGCGGGGAACACTGAAGCTTTCTTT
>TRBJ2-3|TRBV5-8|.|.
CASSLAIRSRTDTQYF
TGTGCCAGCAGCTTGGCCATCCGCTCCCGCACAGATACGCAGTATTTT
>TRBJ2-1|TRBV4-1|.|.
CASSQDPGTTSYNEQFF
TGCGCCAGCAGCCAAGATCCCGGGACCACCTCCTACAATGAGCAGTTCTTC
>TRBJ1-5|TRBV28|.|.
CASSLETVALQPQHF
TGTGCCAGCAGTTTAGAGACAGTCGCCCTTCAGCCCCAGCATTTT
>TRBJ2-1|TRBV1|.|.
CTSTLLAFSSYNEQFF
TGCACCAGCACGCTCCTAGCGTTTAGCTCCTACAATGAGCAGTTCTTC
>TRBJ2-5|TRBV7-8|.|TRBD2
CASSRASGSVRETQYF
TGTGCCAGCAGCCGGGCGAGCGGGAGCGTTAGGGAGACCCAGTACTTC
>TRBJ1-2|TRBV5-1|.|TRBD1
CASSPHGGQAYGYTF
TGCGCCAGCAGCCCCCACGGCGGACAGGCCTATGGCTACACCTTC
>TRBJ1-1|TRBV5-1|.|.
CASSIRAFNTEAFF
TGCGCCAGCAGCATCAGGGCCTTCAACACTGAAGCTTTCTTT
>TRBJ2-2|TRBV19|few|TRBD1
CASSRRDRDPGELFF
TGTGCCAGTAGTAGACGGGACAGGGATCCCGGGGAGCTGTTTTTT
>TRBJ1-2|TRBV27|.|.
CASSLSPGGMDGYTF
TGTGCCAGCAGTTTATCGCCGGGGGGAATGGATGGCTACACCTTC
>TRBJ2-1|TRBV5-1|.|.
CASSPRVSNEQFF
TGCGCCAGCAGCCCCAGGGTTAGCAATGAGCAGTTCTTC
>TRBJ2-7|TRBV18|.|.
CASSPSIGANEQYF
TGTGCCAGCTCACCTTCCATTGGAGCGAACGAGCAGTACTTC
>TRBJ1-6|TRBV4-3|.|.
CASSREVRGNNSPLHF
TGCGCCAGCAGCCGGGAGGTCAGGGGAAACAATTCACCCCTCCACTTT
>TRBJ1-1|TRBV28|.|TRBD1
CASSLLRGTGGTEAFF
TGTGCCAGCAGTTTATTACGCGGGACAGGGGGAACTGAAGCTTTCTTT
>TRBJ2-1|TRBV5-3|.|TRBD2
CARSLIRASGRIDLSGTYNEQFF
TGTGCCAGAAGCTTGATTCGGGCTAGCGGGAGGATTGACCTTAGTGGGACCTACAATGAGCAGTTCTTC
>TRBJ1-2|TRBV10-3|.|.
CAISESDGNYGYTF
TGTGCCATCAGTGAGTCGGACGGTAACTATGGCTACACCTTC
>TRBJ1-3|TRBV28|.|.
CASSLGQNNGNTIYF
TGTGCCAGCAGTTTAGGACAGAATAATGGAAACACCATATATTTT
>TRBJ1-1|TRBV12-5|.|.
CASGEGMMRTEAFF
TGTGCTAGTGGGGAGGGTATGATGAGGACTGAAGCTTTCTTT
>TRBJ1-4|TRBV25-1|.|.
CASSGRPFNEKLFF
TGTGCCAGCAGTGGCCGACCGTTTAATGAAAAACTGTTTTTT
>TRBJ1-1|TRBV19|.|TRBD1
CASSTPFQGRGSTEAFF
TGTGCCAGTAGCACACCCTTCCAGGGCAGGGGGAGCACTGAAGCTTTCTTT
>TRBJ2-1|TRBV2|.|.
CASSRLVYNEQFF
TGTGCCAGCAGTCGACTGGTTTACAATGAGCAGTTCTTC
>TRBJ2-7|TRBV7-2|.|.
CASSLIGQANEQYF
TGTGCCAGCAGCTTAATTGGGCAGGCGAACGAGCAGTACTTC
>TRBJ2-7|TRBV6-6|.|.
CASSQDKAGEQYF
TGTGCCAGCAGTCAAGACAAGGCCGGCGAGCAGTACTTC
>TRBJ2-1|TRBV28|.|TRBD2
CASSLGSGRPQFF
TGTGCCAGCAGTTTAGGTAGCGGGAGGCCGCAGTTCTTC
>TRBJ2-3|TRBV5-1|.|.
CASSLALAGRTDTQYF
TGCGCCAGCAGCTTGGCTTTGGCGGGGAGGACAGATACGCAGTATTTT
>TRBJ1-2|TRBV28|.|.
CASSLAAYGYTF
TGTGCCAGCAGTTTGGCAGCCTATGGCTACACCTTC
>TRBJ2-7|TRBV5-1|.|TRBD1
CASSLGGQVAYEQYF
TGCGCCAGCAGCTTGGGGGGACAGGTCGCCTACGAGCAGTACTTC
>TRBJ1-1|TRBV19|.|.
CASSPGVGTEAFF
TGTGCCAGTAGCCCGGGGGTTGGAACTGAAGCTTTCTTT
>TRBJ1-2|TRBV5-1|.|TRBD1
CASSPQGDGGYTF
TGCGCCAGCAGCCCACAGGGGGACGGTGGCTACACCTTC
>TRBJ2-1|TRBV11-1|.|.
CASSLVSREQFF
TGTGCCAGCAGCTTAGTCTCCAGGGAGCAGTTCTTC
>TRBJ2-1|TRBV23-1|.|TRBD2
CASSQLVTSESDEQFF
TGCGCCAGCAGTCAACTGGTGACTAGCGAAAGCGATGAGCAGTTCTTC
>TRBJ1-5|TRBV7-9|.|.
CASSSGSTPAQPQHF
TGTGCCAGCAGCTCCGGGTCCACCCCGGCACAGCCCCAGCATTTT
>TRBJ2-5|TRBV11-2|.|.
CASSFQGGETQYF
TGTGCCAGCAGTTTTCAGGGCGGCGAGACCCAGTACTTC
>TRBJ2-7|TRBV9|.|.
CASSVGTGGEQYF
TGTGCCAGCAGCGTCGGAACAGGAGGGGAGCAGTACTTC
>TRBJ1-1|TRBV11-2|.|.
CASSVPKFTEAFF
TGTGCCAGCAGCGTCCCCAAGTTCACTGAAGCTTTCTTT
>TRBJ1-5|TRBV6-1|.|.
CASSERQWGTVNQPQHF
TGTGCCAGCAGTGAGCGACAGTGGGGGACGGTCAATCAGCCCCAGCATTTT
>TRBJ2-2|TRBV5-5|.|TRBD2
CASSLVTSGSGRRTGELFF
TGTGCCAGCAGCTTGGTGACTAGCGGGAGTGGAAGGAGGACCGGGGAGCTGTTTTTT
>TRBJ2-1|TRBV19|once|.
CASPGWGFQYNEQFF
TGTGCCAGTCCCGGGTGGGGATTTCAATACAATGAGCAGTTCTTC
>TRBJ1-1|TRBV19|few|.
CASSMDTNTEAFF
TGTGCCAGTAGTATGGACACGAACACTGAAGCTTTCTTT
>TRBJ2-2|TRBV6-1|.|.
CASSEGNSAGELFF
TGTGCCAGCAGTGAAGGAAACAGCGCCGGGGAGCTGTTTTTT
>TRBJ1-1|TRBV6-6|.|.
CASSTGRMNTEAFF
TGTGCCAGCAGCACCGGACGGATGAACACTGAAGCTTTCTTT
>TRBJ2-5|TRBV15|few|.
CATSRDAKETQYF
TGTGCCACCAGCAGAGACGCAAAAGAGACCCAGTACTTC
>TRBJ2-7|TRBV6-1|.|.
CASSAWDGYEQYF
TGTGCCAGCAGTGCATGGGACGGCTACGAGCAGTACTTC
>TRBJ1-1|TRBV7-8|few|.
CASSLKQTYTEAFF
TGTGCCAGCAGCTTAAAACAGACCTACACTGAAGCTTTCTTT
>TRBJ2-7|TRBV5-6|once|TRBD2
CASSLLGLAGGGSLYEQYF
TGTGCCAGCAGCCTTCTTGGACTAGCGGGAGGTGGGAGCTTATACGAGCAGTACTTC
>TRBJ1-5|TRBV11-3|.|TRBD1
CASSPGTGDSNQPQHF
TGTGCCAGCAGCCCCGGGACAGGGGATAGCAATCAGCCCCAGCATTTT
>TRBJ2-1|TRBV9|.|TRBD1
CASSGTGFYNEQFF
TGTGCCAGCAGCGGGACAGGGTTCTACAATGAGCAGTTCTTC
>TRBJ1-1|TRBV6-5|.|.
CASSYRVGVNTEAFF
TGTGCCAGCAGTTACCGCGTGGGGGTGAACACTGAAGCTTTCTTT